The table lists the clone carrying this TCR beta chain with many counts. Antigen specificity is unknown. This specimen comes from a study of early T cells in non-severe SARS-CoV-2 infection. Germline assignment: CDR1 LNHDA and CDR2 SQIVND (reference sequence). Trimming shortened V by 8 bases and J by 7 bases, and 14 bases separated the two germline ends. The CDR3 extends over 13 amino acids. In TCRdb, the 5' RACE reads were re-called with MiXCR into one record per CDR3 protein. The table includes just over 95,000 distinct CDR3 sequences, 11% detected once. General study results and limits: Matching against VDJdb likely underestimated virus-specific expansions, favoring anti-spike CD8.

Sequencing was done on a sample of whole blood. V and J are TRBV19 and TRBJ1-4; no reliable D call. The TCR originated in an adult who was a healthcare worker with PCR-confirmed SARS-CoV-2 infection or an uninfected control (not recorded which). The CDR3 loop is CASAPGLGEKLFF. CDR3 sequence (DNA): TGTGCCAGTGCACCGGGCCTAGGTGAAAAACTGTTTTTT.